This TCR beta chain was documented in a study of PD-1 blockade in classical Hodgkin lymphoma. Overall study findings and caveats: Some patients started nivolumab under 1 year after ASCT, and they were excluded. According to reports, newly diagnosed patients had lower baseline TCR diversity than healthy donors, and relapsed/refractory patients had lower baseline TCR diversity still.

Each patient's relapse followed autologous stem cell transplantation, and brentuximab vedotin exposure varied. CDR1 and CDR2 from the germline V gene are MNHEY and SMNVEV (reference sequence). This CDR3 comprises 17 residues. The V end lost 6 bases, the J end lost 5 bases, and 23 bases lay between the germline ends. Comments on this clone: Its cognate antigen is unknown.

Sequenced by immunoSEQ multiplex PCR; TCRdb stores in-frame clones only, minus some. The table includes fewer than 90,000 clones, around 93% detected once. This receptor was identified in a human donor with classical Hodgkin lymphoma. The specimen comprised peripheral blood mononuclear cells (PBMCs), sampled at baseline. The gene calls are TRBV27 and TRBJ1-5; a weak D match, TRBD1 (6 bases). The CDR3 sequence: CASSPGQGTRPDQPQHF. The DNA of the CDR3 is TGTGCCAGCAGCCCAGGGCAGGGGACAAGACCAGATCAGCCCCAGCATTTT.